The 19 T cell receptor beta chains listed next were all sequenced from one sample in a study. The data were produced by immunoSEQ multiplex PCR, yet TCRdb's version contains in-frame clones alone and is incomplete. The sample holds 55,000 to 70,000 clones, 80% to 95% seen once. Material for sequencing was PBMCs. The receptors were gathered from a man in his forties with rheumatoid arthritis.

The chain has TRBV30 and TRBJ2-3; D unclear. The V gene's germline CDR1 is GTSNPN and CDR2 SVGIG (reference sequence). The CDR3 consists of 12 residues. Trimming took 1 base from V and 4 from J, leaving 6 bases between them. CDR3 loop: CAWSGLADTQYF. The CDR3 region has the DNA TGTGCCTGGAGTGGTCTAGCAGATACGCAGTATTTT.

Here the CDR3 DNA reads TGTGCCAGCTCACGGGGGGAACCCTACAATGAGCAGTTCTTC. Amino acid sequence: CASSRGEPYNEQFF. The rearrangement links TRBV18 to TRBJ2-1, with TRBD2 as a possible D gene (6 bases). The CDR3 length is 14 residues. CDR1 and CDR2 from the germline V gene are KGHSH and LQKENI. Deletions cut 4 bases from V and 2 bases from J, with 9 bases between.

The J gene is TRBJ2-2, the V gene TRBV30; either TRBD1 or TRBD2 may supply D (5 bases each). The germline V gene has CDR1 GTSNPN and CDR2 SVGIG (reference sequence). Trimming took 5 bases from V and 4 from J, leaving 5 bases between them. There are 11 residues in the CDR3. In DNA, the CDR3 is TGTGCCTGGGGGGGCACCGGGGAGCTGTTTTTT. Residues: CAWGGTGELFF.

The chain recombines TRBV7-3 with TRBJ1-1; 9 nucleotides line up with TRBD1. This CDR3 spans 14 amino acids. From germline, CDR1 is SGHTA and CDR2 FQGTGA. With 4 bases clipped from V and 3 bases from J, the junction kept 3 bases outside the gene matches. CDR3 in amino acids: CASSSGQGHTEAFF. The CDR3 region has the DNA TGTGCCAGCAGCTCGGGACAGGGTCACACTGAAGCTTTCTTT.

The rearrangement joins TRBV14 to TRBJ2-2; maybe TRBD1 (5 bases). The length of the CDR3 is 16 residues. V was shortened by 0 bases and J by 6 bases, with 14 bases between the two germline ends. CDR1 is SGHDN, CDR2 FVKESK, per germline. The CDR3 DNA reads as TGTGCCAGCAGCCAAGATCTGGGCAGGGTCCCCGGGGAGCTGTTTTTT. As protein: CASSQDLGRVPGELFF.

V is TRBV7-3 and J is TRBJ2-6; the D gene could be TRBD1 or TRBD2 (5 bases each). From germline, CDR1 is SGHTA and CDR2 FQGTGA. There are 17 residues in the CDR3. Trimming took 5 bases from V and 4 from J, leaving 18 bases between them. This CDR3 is CASSTPSGTRGANVLTF. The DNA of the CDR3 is TGTGCCAGCAGCACGCCGTCAGGGACGCGGGGGGCCAACGTCCTGACTTTC.

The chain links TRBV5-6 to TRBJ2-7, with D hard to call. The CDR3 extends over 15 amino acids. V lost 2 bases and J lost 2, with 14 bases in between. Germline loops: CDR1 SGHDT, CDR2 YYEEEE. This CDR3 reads CASSFHVAFPYEQYF. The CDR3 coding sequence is TGTGCCAGCAGCTTCCACGTAGCATTTCCCTACGAGCAGTACTTC.

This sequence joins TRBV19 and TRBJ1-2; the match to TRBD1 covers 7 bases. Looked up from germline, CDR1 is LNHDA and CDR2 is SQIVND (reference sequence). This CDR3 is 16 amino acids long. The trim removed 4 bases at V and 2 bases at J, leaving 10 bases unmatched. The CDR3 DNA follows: TGTGCCAGTAGTAACCCTCCGGACAGGTTGAACTATGGCTACACCTTC. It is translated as CASSNPPDRLNYGYTF.

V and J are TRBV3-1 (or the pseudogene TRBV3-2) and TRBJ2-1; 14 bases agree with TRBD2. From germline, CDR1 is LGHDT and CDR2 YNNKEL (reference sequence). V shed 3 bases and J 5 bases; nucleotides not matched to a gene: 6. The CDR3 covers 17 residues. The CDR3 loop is CASSHGLAGGQNNEQFF. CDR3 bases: TGTGCCAGCAGCCATGGACTAGCGGGGGGTCAGAACAATGAGCAGTTCTTC.

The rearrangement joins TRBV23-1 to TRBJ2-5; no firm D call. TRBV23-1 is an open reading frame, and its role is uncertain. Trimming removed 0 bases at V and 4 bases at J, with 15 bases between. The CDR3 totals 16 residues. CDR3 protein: CASSQSLGPTLETQYF. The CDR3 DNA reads TGCGCCAGCAGTCAATCCTTAGGACCTACTTTAGAGACCCAGTACTTC.

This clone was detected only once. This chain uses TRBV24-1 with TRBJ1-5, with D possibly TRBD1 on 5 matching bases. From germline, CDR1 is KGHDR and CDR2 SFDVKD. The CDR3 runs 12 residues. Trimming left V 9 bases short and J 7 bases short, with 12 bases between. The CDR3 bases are TGTGCCACCGGAGGGGTAGGCCAGCCCCAGCATTTT. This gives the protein CATGGVGQPQHF.

CDR3 sequence reads: CASSYDRSTGELFF. CDR3 coding DNA: TGTGCCAGCAGTTACGACAGGAGCACCGGGGAGCTGTTTTTT. The chain has TRBV2 and TRBJ2-2, with D perhaps matching TRBD1 (6 bases). V was trimmed by 5 bases and J by 4 bases, leaving 11 bases between them. In germline, CDR1 is SNHLY, CDR2 FYNNEI. The CDR3 runs to 14 residues.

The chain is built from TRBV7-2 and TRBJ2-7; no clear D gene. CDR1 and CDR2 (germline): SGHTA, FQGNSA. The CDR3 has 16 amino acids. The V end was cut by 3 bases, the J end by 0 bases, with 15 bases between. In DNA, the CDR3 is TGTGCCAGCAGCTTTCTCGAGGTATCCAGCTCCTACGAGCAGTACTTC. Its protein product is CASSFLEVSSSYEQYF. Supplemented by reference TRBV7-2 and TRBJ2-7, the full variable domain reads GAGVSQSPSNKVTEKGKDVELRCDPISGHTALYWYRQSLGQGLEFLIYFQGNSAPDKSGLPSDRFSAERTGGSVSTLTIQRTQQEDSAVYLCASSFLEVSSSYEQYFGPGTRLTVT.

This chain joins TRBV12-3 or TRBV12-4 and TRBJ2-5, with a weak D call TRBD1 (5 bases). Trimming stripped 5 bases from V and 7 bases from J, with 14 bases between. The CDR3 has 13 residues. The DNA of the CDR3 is TGTGCCAGCAGTGCCTCAGGGTTTGCGACCCAGTACTTC. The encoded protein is CASSASGFATQYF.

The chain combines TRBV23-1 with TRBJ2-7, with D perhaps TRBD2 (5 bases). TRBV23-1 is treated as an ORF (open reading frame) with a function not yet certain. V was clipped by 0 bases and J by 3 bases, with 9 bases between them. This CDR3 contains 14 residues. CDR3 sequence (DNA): TGCGCCAGCAGTCAATCCTTTCGGGACTACGAGCAGTACTTC. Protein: CASSQSFRDYEQYF.

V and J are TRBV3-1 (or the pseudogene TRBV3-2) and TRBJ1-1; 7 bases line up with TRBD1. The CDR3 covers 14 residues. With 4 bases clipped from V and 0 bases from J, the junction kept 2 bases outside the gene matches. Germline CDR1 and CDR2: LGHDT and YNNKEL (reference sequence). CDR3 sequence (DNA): TGTGCCAGCAGCCCGGGACAGATGAACACTGAAGCTTTCTTT. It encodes CASSPGQMNTEAFF.

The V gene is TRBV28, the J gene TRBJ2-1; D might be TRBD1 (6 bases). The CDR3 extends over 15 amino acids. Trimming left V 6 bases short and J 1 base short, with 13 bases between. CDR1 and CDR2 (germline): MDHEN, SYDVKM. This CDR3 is CASRRGGGSYNEQFF. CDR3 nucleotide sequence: TGTGCCAGCAGAAGAGGGGGTGGGTCCTACAATGAGCAGTTCTTC.

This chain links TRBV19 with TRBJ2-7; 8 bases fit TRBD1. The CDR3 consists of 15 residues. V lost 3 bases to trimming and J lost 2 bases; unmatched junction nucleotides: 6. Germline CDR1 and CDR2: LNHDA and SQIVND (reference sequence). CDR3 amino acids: CASSIQTGGTYEQYF. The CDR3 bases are TGTGCCAGTAGTATTCAAACAGGGGGAACCTACGAGCAGTACTTC.

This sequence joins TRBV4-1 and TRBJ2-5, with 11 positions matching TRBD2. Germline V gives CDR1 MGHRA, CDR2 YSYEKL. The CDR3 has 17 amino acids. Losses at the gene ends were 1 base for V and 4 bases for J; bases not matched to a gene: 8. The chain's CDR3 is CASSQGGSGRALETQYF. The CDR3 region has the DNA TGCGCCAGCAGCCAAGGAGGTAGCGGGAGGGCCCTAGAGACCCAGTACTTC.